This TCR beta chain was recovered during a study of OX40 agonist ivuxolimab in advanced cancers. For context, the study as a whole: Ivuxolimab, which targeted the costimulatory receptor OX40 (CD134), was an agonistic, fully human IgG2 monoclonal antibody. Three dose-escalation patients achieved partial responses, one with hepatocellular carcinoma and two with cutaneous melanoma. The monotherapy dose-escalation portion (N ≈ 50 patients) of the phase I ivuxolimab trial is reported in the paper. Among the 52 dose-escalation patients, approximately 20 had hepatocellular carcinoma, approximately 15 melanoma, 9 renal cell carcinoma and 9 head and neck cancer. Intravenous ivuxolimab was administered to patients every 2 weeks at six dose levels: 0.01, 0.1, 0.3, 1.5, 3 and 10 mg/kg. The dose-escalation cohort was 82.7% male with a mean age of about 60 years, ranging from 23 to 79. Patients were allowed to have had prior anti-PD-1, anti-PD-L1 or anti-CTLA-4 therapy, and around 41% of the dose-escalation patients had previously received checkpoint inhibitors. Peripheral TCRbeta sequencing aimed to test whether ivuxolimab altered TCR sequence diversity and caused clonal T-cell expansion.

General study outcomes and caveats: After ivuxolimab, expanded clones were on average more numerous among CD8+ T cells than among CD4+ T cells. Which antigens the clonally expanded peripheral T cells were specific for was not determined. In the 0.1-3.0 mg/kg groups, partial responders had among the lowest normalized peripheral clonal expansion, particularly in CD8+ T cells. Low levels of normalized T-cell clonal expansion were also seen in some nonresponding patients. At doses of 0.1 to 3.0 mg/kg, clonal expansion of both CD4+ and CD8+ T cells in blood was seen between baseline and week 6.

Genomic DNA was isolated from the sorted cells so that the TCRbeta CDR3 region could be sequenced. The immunoSEQ Assay was used to sequence the TCRbeta CDR3 regions. Entries here come from immuneACCESS through TCRdb and include only in-frame sequences with V and J called. Some clones fail to appear in such tables; in the studies checked, an unresolved V gene covers under half of the shortfall, and the cause of the remainder is unknown. The sample contains approximately 24,000 clones, 79% of them found a single time. The leading ten clones occupy more than 20% of the sample. Patients with a history of autoimmune disease or receiving systemic immunosuppression were excluded from the trial. Peripheral blood for TCR sequencing was collected from all dose cohorts at baseline, on cycle 4 day 1, and on cycle 7 day 1. Samples came from an open-label, multicenter, first-in-human phase I dose-escalation trial of ivuxolimab. The trial enrolled adults with locally advanced or metastatic head and neck squamous cell, hepatocellular, melanoma or renal cell carcinoma. Before TCR sequencing, CD4+ T cells and CD8+ T cells were sorted from peripheral blood as separate populations.

For this clone: Its antigen has not been determined. Qualities for individual bases were not recorded, and no much larger clone is one base off.

CDR1 and CDR2 (MNHEY, SMNVEV) derive from the germline V gene (reference sequence). V loses 6 bases of germline sequence and J loses 3 bases, and the interval between the two ends is 10 bases. The CDR3 holds 13 amino acids from the cysteine to the phenylalanine. Only the CDR3 region is kept as DNA, spanning 39 bases read in frame from base 1. This specimen was CD4+ or CD8+ T cells sorted from blood, taken in a trial of the OX40 agonist ivuxolimab. This receptor was identified in an adult with an advanced solid tumor such as melanoma, head and neck, liver or kidney cancer. The chain was built from TRBV27 and TRBJ2-3, with an unclear D gene assignment. The nucleotide sequence reads TGTGCCAGCAGCAGAGGTGTAACAGATACGCAGTATTTT. This translates into CASSRGVTDTQYF.